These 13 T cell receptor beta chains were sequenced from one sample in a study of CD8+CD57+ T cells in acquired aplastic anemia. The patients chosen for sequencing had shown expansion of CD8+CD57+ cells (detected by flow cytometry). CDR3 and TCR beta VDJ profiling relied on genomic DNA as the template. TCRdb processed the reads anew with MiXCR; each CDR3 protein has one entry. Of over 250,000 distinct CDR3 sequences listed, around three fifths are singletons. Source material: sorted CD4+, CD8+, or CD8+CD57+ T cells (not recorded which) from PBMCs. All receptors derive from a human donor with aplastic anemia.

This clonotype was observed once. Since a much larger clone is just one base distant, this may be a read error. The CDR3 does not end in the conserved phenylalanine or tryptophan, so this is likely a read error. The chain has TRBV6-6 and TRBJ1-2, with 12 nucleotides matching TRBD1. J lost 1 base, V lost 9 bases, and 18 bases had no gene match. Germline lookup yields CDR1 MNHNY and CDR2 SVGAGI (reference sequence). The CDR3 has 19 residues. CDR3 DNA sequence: TGTGCCAGTTCCTCTAAGGGGACAGGGGGCGTGACCCTTAACTATGGCTACACCCTC. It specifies CASSSKGTGGVTLNYGYTL.

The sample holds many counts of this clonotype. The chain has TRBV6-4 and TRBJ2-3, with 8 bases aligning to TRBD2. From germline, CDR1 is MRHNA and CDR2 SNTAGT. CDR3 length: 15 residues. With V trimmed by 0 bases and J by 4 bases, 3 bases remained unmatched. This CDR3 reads CASSDSTGGPDTQYF. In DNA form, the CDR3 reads TGTGCCAGCAGTGACTCGACGGGGGGGCCAGATACGCAGTATTTT.

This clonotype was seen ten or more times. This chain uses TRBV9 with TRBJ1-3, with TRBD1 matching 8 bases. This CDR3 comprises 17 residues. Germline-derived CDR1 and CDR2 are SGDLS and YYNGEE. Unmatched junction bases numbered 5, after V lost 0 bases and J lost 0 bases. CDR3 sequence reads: CASSVEAGGFSGNTIYF. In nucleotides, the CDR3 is TGTGCCAGCAGCGTAGAGGCAGGGGGCTTCTCTGGAAACACCATATATTTT. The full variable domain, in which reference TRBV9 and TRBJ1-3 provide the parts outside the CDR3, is DSGVTQTPKHLITATGQRVTLRCSPRSGDLSVYWYQQSLDQGLQFLIQYYNGEERAKGNILERFSAQQFPDLHSELNLSSLELGDSALYFCASSVEAGGFSGNTIYFGEGSWLTVV.

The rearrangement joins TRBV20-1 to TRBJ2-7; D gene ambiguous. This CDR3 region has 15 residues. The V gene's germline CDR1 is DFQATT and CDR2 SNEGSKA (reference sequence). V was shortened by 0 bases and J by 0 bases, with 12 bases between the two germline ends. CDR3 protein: CSARDPQVVSYEQYF. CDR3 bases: TGCAGTGCTAGAGACCCGCAGGTCGTCTCCTACGAGCAGTACTTC.

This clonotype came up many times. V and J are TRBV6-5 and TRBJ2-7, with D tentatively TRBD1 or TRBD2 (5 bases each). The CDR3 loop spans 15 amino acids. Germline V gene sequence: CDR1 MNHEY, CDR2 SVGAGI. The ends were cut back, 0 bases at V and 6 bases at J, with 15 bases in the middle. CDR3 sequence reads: CASSYSGTAIREQYF. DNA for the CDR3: TGTGCCAGCAGTTACTCCGGGACGGCGATTCGCGAGCAGTACTTC.

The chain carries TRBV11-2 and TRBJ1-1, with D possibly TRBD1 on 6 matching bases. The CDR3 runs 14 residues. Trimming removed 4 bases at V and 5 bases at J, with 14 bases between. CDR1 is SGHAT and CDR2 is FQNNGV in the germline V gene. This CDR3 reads CASSSLLQGTEAFF. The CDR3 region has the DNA TGTGCCAGCAGCTCTTTACTACAGGGAACTGAAGCTTTCTTT.

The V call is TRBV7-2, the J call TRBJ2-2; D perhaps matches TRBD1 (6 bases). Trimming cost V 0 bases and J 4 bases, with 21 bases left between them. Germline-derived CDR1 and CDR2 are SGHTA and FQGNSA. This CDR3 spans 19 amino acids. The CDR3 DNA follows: TGTGCCAGCAGCTTAGCCCCAAGACCGCGCACCAGGGGCACCGGGGAGCTGTTTTTT. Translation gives CASSLAPRPRTRGTGELFF.

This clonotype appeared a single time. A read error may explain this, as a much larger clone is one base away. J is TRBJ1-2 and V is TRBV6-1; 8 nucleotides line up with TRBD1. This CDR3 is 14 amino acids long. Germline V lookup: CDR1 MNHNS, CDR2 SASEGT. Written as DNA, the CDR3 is TGTACCAGCATCAGGGGGCTTAATAACTATGGCTACACCTTC. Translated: CTSIRGLNNYGYTF.

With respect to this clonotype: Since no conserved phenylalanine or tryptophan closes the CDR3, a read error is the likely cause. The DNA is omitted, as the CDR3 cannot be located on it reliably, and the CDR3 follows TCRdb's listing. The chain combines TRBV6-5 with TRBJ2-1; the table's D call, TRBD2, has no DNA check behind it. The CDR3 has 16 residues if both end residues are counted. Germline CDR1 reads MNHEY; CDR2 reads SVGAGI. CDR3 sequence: CASPGRETASPTMSSC.

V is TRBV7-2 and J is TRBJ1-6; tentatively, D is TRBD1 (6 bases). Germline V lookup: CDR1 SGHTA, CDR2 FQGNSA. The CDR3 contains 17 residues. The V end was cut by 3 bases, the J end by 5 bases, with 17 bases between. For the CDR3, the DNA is TGTGCCAGCAGCTTTTCCAATTGGGGGGCAAATAATTCACCCCTCCACTTT. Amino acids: CASSFSNWGANNSPLHF.

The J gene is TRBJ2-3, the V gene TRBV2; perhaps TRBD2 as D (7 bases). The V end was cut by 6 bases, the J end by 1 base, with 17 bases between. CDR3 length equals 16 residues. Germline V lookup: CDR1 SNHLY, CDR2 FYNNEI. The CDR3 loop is CASSQRGGPRTDTQYF. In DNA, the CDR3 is TGTGCCAGCAGCCAAAGGGGGGGACCTCGCACAGATACGCAGTATTTT.

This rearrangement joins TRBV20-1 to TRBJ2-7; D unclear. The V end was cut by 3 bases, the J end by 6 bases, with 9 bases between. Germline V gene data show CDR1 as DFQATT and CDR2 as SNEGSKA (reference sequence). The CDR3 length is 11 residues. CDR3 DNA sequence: TGCAGTGCTAGCCCCCGCCTCGAGCAGTACTTC. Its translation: CSASPRLEQYF.

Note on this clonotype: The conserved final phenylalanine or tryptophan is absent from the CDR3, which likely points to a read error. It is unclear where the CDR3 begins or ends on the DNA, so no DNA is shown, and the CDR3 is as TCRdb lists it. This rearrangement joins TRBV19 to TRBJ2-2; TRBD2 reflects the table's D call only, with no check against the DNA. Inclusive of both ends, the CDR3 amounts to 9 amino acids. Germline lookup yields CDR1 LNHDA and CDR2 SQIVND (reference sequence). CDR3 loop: CASSILQGY.